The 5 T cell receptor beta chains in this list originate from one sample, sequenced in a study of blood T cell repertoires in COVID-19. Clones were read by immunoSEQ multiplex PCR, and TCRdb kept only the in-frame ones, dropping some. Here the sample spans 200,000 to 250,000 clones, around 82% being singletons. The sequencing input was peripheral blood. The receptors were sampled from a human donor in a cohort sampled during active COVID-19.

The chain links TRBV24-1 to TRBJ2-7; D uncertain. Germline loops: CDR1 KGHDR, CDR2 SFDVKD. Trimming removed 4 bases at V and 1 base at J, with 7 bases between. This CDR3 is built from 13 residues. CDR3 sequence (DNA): TGTGCCACCAGTGACCCCCATTCCTACGAGCAGTACTTC. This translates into CATSDPHSYEQYF.

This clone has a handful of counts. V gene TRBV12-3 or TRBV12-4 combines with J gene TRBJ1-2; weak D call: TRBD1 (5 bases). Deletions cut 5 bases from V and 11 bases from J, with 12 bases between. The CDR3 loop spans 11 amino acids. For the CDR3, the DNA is TGTGCCAGCAGTGTCAGACAGTTTTACACCTTC. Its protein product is CASSVRQFYTF.

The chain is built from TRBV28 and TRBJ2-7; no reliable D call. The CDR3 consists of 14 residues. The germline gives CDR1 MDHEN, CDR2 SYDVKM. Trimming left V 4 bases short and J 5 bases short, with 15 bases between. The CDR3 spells CASSSPLSADEQYF. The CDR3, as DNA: TGTGCCAGCAGTTCCCCCCTCTCCGCGGACGAGCAGTACTTC.

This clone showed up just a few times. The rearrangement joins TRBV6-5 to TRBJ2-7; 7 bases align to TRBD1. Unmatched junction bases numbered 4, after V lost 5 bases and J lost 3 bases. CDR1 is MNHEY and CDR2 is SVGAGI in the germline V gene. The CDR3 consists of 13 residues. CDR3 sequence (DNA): TGTGCCAGCAGTAACCGACAGGGCTACGAGCAGTACTTC. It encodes CASSNRQGYEQYF.

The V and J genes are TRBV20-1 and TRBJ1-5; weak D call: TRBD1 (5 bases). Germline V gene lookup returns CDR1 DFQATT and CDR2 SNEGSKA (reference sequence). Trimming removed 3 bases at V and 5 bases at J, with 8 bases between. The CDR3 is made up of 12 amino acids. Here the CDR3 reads CSASAGDQPQHF. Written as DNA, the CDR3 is TGCAGTGCTAGTGCGGGGGATCAGCCCCAGCATTTT.